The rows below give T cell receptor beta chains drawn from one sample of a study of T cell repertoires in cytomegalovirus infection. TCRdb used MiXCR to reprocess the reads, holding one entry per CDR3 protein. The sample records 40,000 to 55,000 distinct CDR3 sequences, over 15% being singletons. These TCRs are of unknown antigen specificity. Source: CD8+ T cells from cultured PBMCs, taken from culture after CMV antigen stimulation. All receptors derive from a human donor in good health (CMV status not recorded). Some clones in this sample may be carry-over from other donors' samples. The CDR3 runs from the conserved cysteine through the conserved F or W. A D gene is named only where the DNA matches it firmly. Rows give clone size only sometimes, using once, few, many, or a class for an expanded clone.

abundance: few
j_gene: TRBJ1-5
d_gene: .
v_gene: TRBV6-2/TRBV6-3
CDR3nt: TGTGCCAGCAGTTCCGTCGGAGGGAGCAATCAGCCCCAGCATTTT
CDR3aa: CASSSVGGSNQPQHF

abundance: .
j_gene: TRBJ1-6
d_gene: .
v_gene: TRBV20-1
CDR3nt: TGCAGTGCTAGAGATCTGGACGAGAACGGTTCACCCCTCCACTTT
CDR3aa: CSARDLDENGSPLHF

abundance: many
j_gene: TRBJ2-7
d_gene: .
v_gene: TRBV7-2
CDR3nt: TGTGCCAGCAGCTTAAAGGGACTCTCCTACGAGCAGTACTTC
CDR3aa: CASSLKGLSYEQYF

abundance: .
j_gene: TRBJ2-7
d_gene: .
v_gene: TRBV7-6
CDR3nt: TGTGCCAGCAGTCAGGACCCGGGCGAGCAGTACTTC
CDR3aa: CASSQDPGEQYF

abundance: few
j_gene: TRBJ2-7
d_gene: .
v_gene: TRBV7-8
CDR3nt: TGTGCCAGCAGCTTAGCGAGGGGATCCTACGAGCAGTACTTC
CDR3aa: CASSLARGSYEQYF

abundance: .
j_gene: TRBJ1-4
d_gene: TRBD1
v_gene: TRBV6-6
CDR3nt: TGTGCCAGCAGTCCTCTTGACAGGGTGGATGAAAAACTGTTTTTT
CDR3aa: CASSPLDRVDEKLFF

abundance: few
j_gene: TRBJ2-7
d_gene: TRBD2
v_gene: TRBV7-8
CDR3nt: TGTGCCAGCACCGTTAGCGGGGGGCCGAGTGAGCAGTACTTC
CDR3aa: CASTVSGGPSEQYF

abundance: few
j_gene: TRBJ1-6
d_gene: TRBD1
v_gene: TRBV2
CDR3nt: TGTGCCAGCAACAAAGGGCAGGGGGCGAGTTCACCCCTCCACTTT
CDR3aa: CASNKGQGASSPLHF

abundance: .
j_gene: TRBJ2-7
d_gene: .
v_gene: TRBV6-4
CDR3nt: TGTGCCAGCAGTGGACAGTGCTCCTACGAGCAGTACTTC
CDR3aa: CASSGQCSYEQYF

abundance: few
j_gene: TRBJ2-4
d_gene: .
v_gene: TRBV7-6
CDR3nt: TGTGCCAGCAGCTTAGGGGTGGCAGACATTCAGTACTTC
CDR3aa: CASSLGVADIQYF

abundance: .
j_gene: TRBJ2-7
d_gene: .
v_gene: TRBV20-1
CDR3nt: TGCAGTGCTCGCCTCTTTGATTACGAGCAGTACTTC
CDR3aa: CSARLFDYEQYF

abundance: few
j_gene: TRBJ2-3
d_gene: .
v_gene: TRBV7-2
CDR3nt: TGTGCCAGCAGCCGAAAGGTCAATACGCAGTATTTT
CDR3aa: CASSRKVNTQYF

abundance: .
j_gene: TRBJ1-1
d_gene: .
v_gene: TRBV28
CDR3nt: TGTGCCAGCAGTATTAGGGACGGTGAAGCTTTCTTT
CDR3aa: CASSIRDGEAFF

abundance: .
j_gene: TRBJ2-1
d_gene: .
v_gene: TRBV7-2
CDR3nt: TGTGCCAGCAGCTTAGAATGGCTTGGTATCTACAATGAGCAGTTCTTC
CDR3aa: CASSLEWLGIYNEQFF

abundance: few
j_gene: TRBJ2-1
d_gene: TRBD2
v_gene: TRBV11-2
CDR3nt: TGTGCCAGCAGCTTAACTAGCGGGAGGCCCTCCTACAATGAGCAGTTCTTC
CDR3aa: CASSLTSGRPSYNEQFF

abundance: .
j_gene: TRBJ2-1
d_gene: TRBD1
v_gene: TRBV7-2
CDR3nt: TGTGCCAGCATCATAGGACAGGGGCCCTACAATGAGCAGTTCTTC
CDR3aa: CASIIGQGPYNEQFF

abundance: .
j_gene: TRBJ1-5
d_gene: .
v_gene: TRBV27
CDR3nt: TGTGCCAGCAGTTTATATGGGACTCAGGAGCCCCAGCATTTT
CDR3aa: CASSLYGTQEPQHF

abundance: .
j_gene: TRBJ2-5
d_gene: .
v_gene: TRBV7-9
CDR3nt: TGTGCCAGCAGCCCAGTTAGTCTCCAAGAGACCCAGTACTTC
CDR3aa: CASSPVSLQETQYF

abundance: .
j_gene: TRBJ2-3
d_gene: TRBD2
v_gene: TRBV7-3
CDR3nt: TGTGCCAGCAGCTCCCCGGCAAGCGGGGGGGCCGAAACGCAGTATTTT
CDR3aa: CASSSPASGGAETQYF

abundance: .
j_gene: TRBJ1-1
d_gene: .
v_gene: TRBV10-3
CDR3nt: TGTGCCGGTGGACAGCCGGGGGACACTGAAGCTTTCTTT
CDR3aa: CAGGQPGDTEAFF

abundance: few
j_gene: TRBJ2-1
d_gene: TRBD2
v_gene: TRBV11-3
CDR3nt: TGTGCCAGCAGCTTAGACTGGGGGACTAGCGGGACCCGCAACAATGAGCAGTTCTTC
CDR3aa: CASSLDWGTSGTRNNEQFF

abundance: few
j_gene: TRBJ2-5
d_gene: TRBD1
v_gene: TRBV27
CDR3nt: TGTGCCAGCAGTAGGGGGACAGGGGGCTTGGAGACCCAGTACTTC
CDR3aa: CASSRGTGGLETQYF

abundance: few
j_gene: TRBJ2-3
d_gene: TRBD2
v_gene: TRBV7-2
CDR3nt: TGTGCCAGCAGCTTAAGAAAACTAGCGGGCCGGAGGTCAGATACGCAGTATTTT
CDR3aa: CASSLRKLAGRRSDTQYF

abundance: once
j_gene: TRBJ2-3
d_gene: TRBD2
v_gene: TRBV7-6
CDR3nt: TGTGCCAGCAGCGTACTAGCGGAGCGCACAGATACGCAGTATTTT
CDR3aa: CASSVLAERTDTQYF

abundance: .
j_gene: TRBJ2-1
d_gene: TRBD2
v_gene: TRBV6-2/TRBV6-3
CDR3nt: TGTGCCAGCAGTGCTAGCGGGAGAGTGTGGAATGAGCAGTTCTTC
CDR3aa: CASSASGRVWNEQFF

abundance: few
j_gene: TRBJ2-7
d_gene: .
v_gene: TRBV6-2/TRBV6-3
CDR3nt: TGTGCCAGCAGTCGTCTCCTTTCACTGAGCTCCTACGAGCAGTACTTC
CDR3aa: CASSRLLSLSSYEQYF

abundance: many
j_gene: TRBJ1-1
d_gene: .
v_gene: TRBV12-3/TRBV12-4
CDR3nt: TGTGCCAGCAGTTTTGGGGGGGGCGCGGGGGCTTTCTTT
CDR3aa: CASSFGGGAGAFF

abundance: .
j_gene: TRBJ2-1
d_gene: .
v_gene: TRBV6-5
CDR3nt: TGTGCCAGCAGTTACTCGGCCAACAATGAGCAGTTCTTC
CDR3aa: CASSYSANNEQFF

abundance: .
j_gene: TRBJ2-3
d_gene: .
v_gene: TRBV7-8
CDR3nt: TGTGCCAGCAGCTTGACCGGGACACGTATCACAGATACGCAGTATTTT
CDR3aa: CASSLTGTRITDTQYF

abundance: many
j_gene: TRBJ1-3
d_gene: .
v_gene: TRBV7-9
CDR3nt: TGTGCCACCCCGGTCCCCAAGTCTGGAAACACCATATATTTT
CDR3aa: CATPVPKSGNTIYF

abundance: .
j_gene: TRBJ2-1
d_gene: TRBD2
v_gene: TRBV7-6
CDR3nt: TGTGCCAGCAGAAGCAGCGGGGGCTCCTACAATGAGCAGTTCTTC
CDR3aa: CASRSSGGSYNEQFF

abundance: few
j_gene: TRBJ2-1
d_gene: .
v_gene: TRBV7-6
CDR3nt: TGTGCCAGCAGCTTAGACTCTGGGAATGAGCAGTTCTTC
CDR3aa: CASSLDSGNEQFF

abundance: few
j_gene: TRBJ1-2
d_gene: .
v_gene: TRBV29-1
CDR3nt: TGCAGCGTTGAGGCGACGGGGTCGGCTGGCTACACCTTC
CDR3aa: CSVEATGSAGYTF